One sample yielded the 2 T cell receptor beta chains listed below, sequenced in a study of technical replicates of blood from several donors. Using immunoSEQ multiplex PCR, the repertoire was profiled, and TCRdb retains in-frame clones only, with some absent. The sample has about 100,000 clones; around 95% are singletons. Sequencing was performed on T cells isolated from PBMCs. Receptors were obtained from a human donor in good health.

The chain has TRBV19 and TRBJ2-5, with 9 nucleotides matching TRBD2. Germline assignment: CDR1 LNHDA and CDR2 SQIVND (reference sequence). V shed 5 bases and J 5 bases; nucleotides not matched to a gene: 6. This CDR3 contains 14 residues. The CDR3: CASSGGLAGETQYF. The CDR3 coding sequence is TGTGCCAGTAGTGGGGGACTAGCAGGGGAGACCCAGTACTTC.

The chain recombines TRBV27 with TRBJ1-3, with D perhaps matching TRBD1 (6 bases). CDR3 size: 13 residues. The V end was cut by 0 bases, the J end by 12 bases, with 12 bases between. Per germline, CDR1 MNHEY and CDR2 SMNVEV (reference sequence). The CDR3 DNA sequence: TGTGCCAGCAGTTTATCCTCACAGGGTAGCATATATTTT. It yields the protein CASSLSSQGSIYF.